The 32 T cell receptor beta chains reported below all come from one sample, sequenced in a study of circulating CD8 cells and anti-PD-1 response in melanoma. Each library started from about 15 ng of total RNA using the QIAseq Immune Repertoire TCR panel. One entry per CDR3 protein results from TCRdb running MiXCR on the reads. The table has 500 to 800 distinct CDR3 sequences, roughly 9.6% seen once; the top ten hold approximately 45%. Four subsets defined by PD-1 and/or TIGIT were sorted from live CD3+CD8+TCRalphabeta+ cells. The starting material was CD8+ T cells from PBMCs, obtained at baseline or after one month of anti-PD-1 therapy (not recorded which). The receptors derive from a human donor with melanoma.

This clonotype counts as medium-sized. The chain employs TRBV18 and TRBJ2-2; D gene uncertain. This CDR3 spans 15 amino acids. Germline CDR1 reads KGHSH; CDR2 reads LQKENI. V lost 0 bases, J lost 5 bases, and 10 bases lay in between. For the CDR3, the DNA is TGTGCCAGCTCACCACCGGATGACACGACCGGGGAGCTGTTTTTT. Translated, it gives CASSPPDDTTGELFF.

This clonotype is labeled as large. The chain employs TRBV9 and TRBJ2-3; D tentatively fits TRBD1 or TRBD2 (5 bases each). The V gene lost 0 bases and the J gene lost 0 bases, with 5 bases spanning the gap. CDR1 SGDLS and CDR2 YYNGEE come from the germline V gene. This CDR3 has 14 residues. In DNA form, the CDR3 reads TGTGCCAGCAGCGTAGGGGGGAGCACAGATACGCAGTATTTT. Amino acids: CASSVGGSTDTQYF.

This chain connects TRBV7-8 to TRBJ2-7; D is possibly TRBD1 or TRBD2 (5 bases each). The CDR3 is 16 amino acids. Trimming removed 1 base from V and 2 bases from J, with 15 bases in between. CDR1 and CDR2 (germline): SGHVS, FQNEAQ. In DNA, the CDR3 is TGTGCCAGCAGCTTAGAAGCGGCAGGGAACCCCTACGAGCAGTACTTC. Translated, it gives CASSLEAAGNPYEQYF.

About this clonotype itself: With a much larger clone just one base away, this may be a read error. This chain connects TRBV27 to TRBJ2-1; 8 bases fit TRBD2. This CDR3 has 12 residues. Germline CDR1 reads MNHEY; CDR2 reads SMNVEV (reference sequence). CDR3 nucleotide sequence: TGTGCCAGCACTACGGGGGGGCAAGAGCGGTTCTTC. It encodes CASTTGGQERFF.

This clonotype rates as large. V and J are TRBV19 and TRBJ1-1; 9 bases are a match to TRBD1. V gave up 3 bases and J gave up 10 bases; unmatched junction bases: 12. CDR3 length: 15 residues. Germline lookup yields CDR1 LNHDA and CDR2 SQIVND (reference sequence). In nucleotides, the CDR3 is TGTGCCAGTAGTATGGACAGGGGATTCGGTTTACGAGCTTTCTTT. This gives the protein CASSMDRGFGLRAFF.

This clonotype is labeled large. V usage is TRBV29-1 and J usage is TRBJ2-3, with TRBD2 matching 13 bases. The V gene end was trimmed by 5 bases and the J gene end by 14 bases; junction bases not matched to a gene: 10. CDR3 length equals 13 residues. Germline CDR1 reads SQVTM; CDR2 reads ANQGSEA. The CDR3 DNA reads as TGCAGCGTTTTTTGGACTAGCGGGGGACCGGGGTATTTT. Translation gives CSVFWTSGGPGYF.

Relative to its sample, this clonotype is large. The chain combines TRBV27 with TRBJ1-5; the D is unclear. Trimming shortened V by 5 bases and J by 0 bases, and 5 bases separated the two germline ends. Germline CDR1 reads MNHEY; CDR2 reads SMNVEV (reference sequence). The CDR3 extends over 13 amino acids. DNA of the CDR3: TGTGCCAGCAGTCCCTATAGCAATCAGCCCCAGCATTTT. It codes for CASSPYSNQPQHF.

This clonotype is deemed medium-sized. The V call is TRBV27, the J call TRBJ2-7, with 10 bases fitting TRBD2. This CDR3 region has 15 residues. Trimming removed 6 bases from V and 3 bases from J; junction bases left unmatched: 8. Germline CDR1 MNHEY, CDR2 SMNVEV (reference sequence). CDR3 nucleotide sequence: TGTGCCAGCAGCATAGCGGGAGGAGGGGACTACGAGCAGTACTTC. This encodes CASSIAGGGDYEQYF.

This clonotype is termed large. This chain joins TRBV19 and TRBJ2-2, with a tentative D call TRBD2 (6 bases). The CDR3 totals 16 residues. Germline assignment: CDR1 LNHDA and CDR2 SQIVND (reference sequence). V was pared by 6 bases and J by 1 base, with 15 bases between. The CDR3 region has the DNA TGTGCCAGTAGCCCGGCGGAGGGCCGGAACACCGGGGAGCTGTTTTTT. Translated, it gives CASSPAEGRNTGELFF.

Within the sample, this clonotype is large. The chain uses TRBV6-4 and TRBJ2-3; the match to TRBD2 covers 13 bases. Germline lookup yields CDR1 MRHNA and CDR2 SNTAGT. V shed 3 bases and J 1 base; nucleotides not matched to a gene: 1. This CDR3 contains 16 residues. The CDR3: CASSEGTSGGTDTQYF. CDR3 coding DNA: TGTGCCAGCAGTGAGGGGACTAGCGGGGGCACAGATACGCAGTATTTT.

This clonotype ranks as large. The CDR3 spells CASKGSGGARKTQYF. CDR3 nucleotides: TGTGCCAGCAAGGGTAGCGGGGGGGCTAGGAAGACCCAGTACTTC. J is TRBJ2-5 and V is TRBV28; the match to TRBD2 covers 11 bases. The germline CDR1 and CDR2 sequences are MDHEN and SYDVKM. The CDR3 extends over 15 amino acids. Losses at the gene ends were 7 bases for V and 6 bases for J; bases not matched to a gene: 10.

By its share, this clonotype is medium-sized (0.01 to 0.1%). The rearrangement uses TRBV7-2 and TRBJ2-3, with 12 bases identical to TRBD2. Germline CDR1 SGHTA, CDR2 FQGNSA. With V trimmed by 5 bases and J by 7 bases, 28 bases remained unmatched. The CDR3 totals 22 residues. The CDR3 sequence is CASSILGGWSSGRAGVAYTQYF. CDR3 in DNA: TGTGCCAGCAGCATCTTAGGGGGATGGTCTAGCGGGAGGGCCGGGGTTGCCTATACGCAGTATTTT.

This clonotype is medium-sized. The chain has TRBV28 and TRBJ2-3; D is ambiguous. The CDR3 loop spans 11 amino acids. Germline CDR1 and CDR2: MDHEN and SYDVKM. Between the trimmed V and J ends, which lost 8 bases and 6 bases, there was a span of 9 bases. The CDR3 loop is CASYLGDTQYF. CDR3 sequence (DNA): TGTGCCAGCTACTTGGGGGATACGCAGTATTTT.

Within the sample, this clonotype is medium-sized. The chain uses TRBV4-1 and TRBJ1-1; TRBD1 agrees at 7 bases. Germline loops: CDR1 MGHRA, CDR2 YSYEKL. Germline trimming cut 0 bases from V and 4 bases from J; bases unmatched to any gene: 5. This CDR3 has 15 amino acids. The CDR3 loop reads CASSQDLTGATEAFF. CDR3 sequence (DNA): TGCGCCAGCAGCCAAGATCTAACAGGGGCCACTGAAGCTTTCTTT.

This clonotype is medium-sized by share. V and J are TRBV6-2 or TRBV6-3 and TRBJ2-7, with TRBD2 identical over 12 bases. V trimming: 2 bases; J trimming: 4 bases; junction bases outside the gene matches: 0. Germline CDR1 reads MNHEY; CDR2 reads SVGEGT. This CDR3 has 14 residues. The CDR3 loop reads CASSYGTSGYEQYF. The CDR3 DNA sequence: TGTGCCAGCAGTTACGGGACTAGCGGGTACGAGCAGTACTTC.

This clonotype is medium-sized within its sample. J is TRBJ1-4 and V is TRBV5-1; maybe TRBD1 (5 bases). CDR1 SGHRS and CDR2 YFSETQ come from the germline V gene. The CDR3 is 18 amino acids. Trimming shortened V by 0 bases and J by 4 bases, and 19 bases separated the two germline ends. The CDR3 sequence is CASSLGWGGASSNEKLFF. CDR3 nucleotides: TGCGCCAGCAGCTTGGGCTGGGGGGGAGCGTCAAGTAATGAAAAACTGTTTTTT.

In its sample, this clonotype ranks as medium-sized. The rearrangement joins TRBV27 to TRBJ1-2; 7 bases agree with TRBD1. There are 14 residues in the CDR3. Trimming cost V 6 bases and J 4 bases; bases outside gene matches: 8. Germline-derived CDR1 and CDR2 are MNHEY and SMNVEV (reference sequence). CDR3 residues: CASREQGNLYGYTF. CDR3 bases: TGTGCCAGCAGGGAACAGGGGAACCTCTATGGCTACACCTTC.

Comments on this clonotype: The germline gene is not matched at one end of the junction; a read error may be the cause. The V and J genes are TRBV28 and TRBJ2-7; D perhaps matches TRBD2 (6 bases). This CDR3 spans 15 amino acids. CDR1 and CDR2 (germline): MDHEN, SYDVKM. The CDR3 region is CASSQVADSSCEQYF. The CDR3 DNA is TGTGCCAGCAGCCAGGTAGCGGATTCCTCCTGCGAGCAGTACTTC.

By share, this clonotype counts as large. The V gene is TRBV4-1, the J gene TRBJ2-2; 7 positions agree with TRBD2. The CDR3 runs to 17 residues. Germline-derived CDR1 and CDR2 are MGHRA and YSYEKL. J was trimmed by 0 bases and V by 0 bases; bases with no gene match: 4. The CDR3 nucleotides are TGCGCCAGCAGCCAAGATCGGGCGGGGGCGAACACCGGGGAGCTGTTTTTT. It translates to CASSQDRAGANTGELFF.

This clonotype has more than one count but fewer than ten. This chain uses TRBV6-4 with TRBJ2-1; 12 bases fit TRBD2. The CDR3 is 14 amino acids. Germline values: CDR1 MRHNA, CDR2 SNTAGT. J was trimmed by 15 bases and V by 3 bases; bases with no gene match: 9. CDR3 sequence reads: CASSEASGGDSLFF. The CDR3 region has the DNA TGTGCCAGCAGTGAGGCTAGCGGGGGGGATAGCCTGTTCTTC.

The chain links TRBV14 to TRBJ2-1; D unclear. The length of the CDR3 is 13 residues. The germline CDR1 and CDR2 sequences are SGHDN and FVKESK. The V end was cut by 1 base, the J end by 11 bases, with 12 bases between. The CDR3 reads CASSQVSVGKQFF. The CDR3 DNA reads TGTGCCAGCAGCCAAGTGTCGGTCGGCAAGCAGTTCTTC.

The chain uses TRBV25-1 and TRBJ2-2, with D possibly TRBD1 on 7 matching bases. The CDR3 runs to 16 residues. Germline V gives CDR1 MGHDK, CDR2 SYGVNS. With 5 bases removed from V and 0 bases from J, the gap between germline ends came to 13 bases. CDR3 amino acids: CASSSPRGANTGELFF. In DNA, the CDR3 is TGTGCCAGCAGTTCGCCCAGGGGGGCGAACACCGGGGAGCTGTTTTTT.

This clonotype is deemed medium-sized. The V and J genes are TRBV28 and TRBJ2-6; 10 bases fit TRBD1. The germline gives CDR1 MDHEN, CDR2 SYDVKM. The CDR3 length is 18 residues. Trimming at V came to 2 bases and at J to 4 bases, leaving 8 bases not matched to a gene. The CDR3 spells CASSLVGDRGRGANVLTF. In DNA form, the CDR3 reads TGTGCCAGCAGTTTAGTAGGGGACAGGGGAAGAGGGGCCAACGTCCTGACTTTC.

This clonotype is labeled as medium-sized. The CDR3 loop reads CASSDAGGPNEQFF. The CDR3 coding sequence is TGTGCCAGCAGTGACGCGGGGGGGCCCAATGAGCAGTTCTTC. V usage is TRBV6-4 and J usage is TRBJ2-1; 9 bases are shared with TRBD2. The CDR3 spans 14 residues. Germline CDR1 reads MRHNA; CDR2 reads SNTAGT. V dropped 2 bases and J dropped 6; count of bases not matched to a gene: 2.

Sample share makes this clonotype large. The CDR3 region has the DNA TGCAGTGCTTTGGACCCGGACAATGAGCAGTTCTTC. Encoded protein: CSALDPDNEQFF. The V gene is TRBV20-1, the J gene TRBJ2-1; D not certain. This CDR3 comprises 12 residues. In germline, CDR1 is DFQATT, CDR2 SNEGSKA (reference sequence). Trimming removed 5 bases from V and 5 bases from J, with 10 bases in between.

In its sample, this clonotype is large. This rearrangement joins TRBV5-4 to TRBJ1-2; 10 nucleotides agree with TRBD1. V was pared by 5 bases and J by 4 bases, with 8 bases of the junction left unmatched. The CDR3 consists of 15 residues. The germline CDR1 and CDR2 sequences are SGHNT and YYREEE (reference sequence). The CDR3 spells CASRSGQGYGYGYTF. CDR3 DNA sequence: TGTGCCAGCAGGTCGGGACAGGGGTATGGCTATGGCTACACCTTC.

The chain joins TRBV20-1 to TRBJ1-2; D gene ambiguous. Germline CDR1 DFQATT, CDR2 SNEGSKA (reference sequence). CDR3 length: 13 residues. V gave up 1 base and J gave up 8 bases, with 14 bases separating them. The CDR3: CSARGEREGGYTF. DNA for the CDR3: TGCAGTGCTAGAGGAGAAAGGGAAGGAGGCTACACCTTC.

By its share, this clonotype is medium-sized. V is TRBV2 and J is TRBJ2-1; 10 positions match TRBD1. The CDR3 covers 17 residues. Trimming removed 4 bases from V and 0 bases from J; junction bases left unmatched: 6. Germline CDR1 SNHLY, CDR2 FYNNEI. The CDR3 protein is CASSGLGQGGSYNEQFF. CDR3 nucleotides: TGTGCCAGCAGTGGGCTCGGACAGGGGGGCTCCTACAATGAGCAGTTCTTC.

This clonotype was detected only a few times. The rearrangement uses TRBV9 and TRBJ2-5; D unclear. Germline CDR1 and CDR2: SGDLS and YYNGEE. There are 14 residues in the CDR3. V lost 0 bases and J 4 bases, leaving 10 bases between the germline ends. CDR3 region: CASSVGDGSETQYF. In nucleotides, the CDR3 is TGTGCCAGCAGCGTAGGAGATGGGTCAGAGACCCAGTACTTC.

Within the sample, this clonotype is large. The chain uses TRBV6-4 and TRBJ2-3, with 11 bases fitting TRBD2. The CDR3 is 15 amino acids. CDR1 is MRHNA and CDR2 is SNTAGT in the germline V gene. V shed 9 bases and J 0 bases; nucleotides not matched to a gene: 5. Here the CDR3 DNA reads TGTGCCAGTTCTACTAGCGGGGGTAGCACAGATACGCAGTATTTT. Its translation is CASSTSGGSTDTQYF.

In its sample, this clonotype ranks as large. The V gene is TRBV28, the J gene TRBJ2-1, with D perhaps matching TRBD1 (5 bases). This CDR3 region has 13 residues. Germline CDR1 MDHEN, CDR2 SYDVKM. The V end lost 6 bases, the J end lost 6 bases, and 12 bases lay between the germline ends. The CDR3 sequence is CASREDTTNEQFF. CDR3 nucleotides: TGTGCCAGCAGAGAGGACACCACCAATGAGCAGTTCTTC.

By proportion, this clonotype is medium-sized. The J gene is TRBJ2-1, the V gene TRBV6-2 or TRBV6-3, with 7 bases identical to TRBD2. V gave up 5 bases and J gave up 4 bases; unmatched junction bases: 11. Germline-derived CDR1 and CDR2 are MNHEY and SVGEGT. This CDR3 contains 16 residues. The CDR3 DNA sequence: TGTGCCAGCAGTGGACGACTGGCTAGCGGTTACAATGAGCAGTTCTTC. Translating it yields CASSGRLASGYNEQFF.